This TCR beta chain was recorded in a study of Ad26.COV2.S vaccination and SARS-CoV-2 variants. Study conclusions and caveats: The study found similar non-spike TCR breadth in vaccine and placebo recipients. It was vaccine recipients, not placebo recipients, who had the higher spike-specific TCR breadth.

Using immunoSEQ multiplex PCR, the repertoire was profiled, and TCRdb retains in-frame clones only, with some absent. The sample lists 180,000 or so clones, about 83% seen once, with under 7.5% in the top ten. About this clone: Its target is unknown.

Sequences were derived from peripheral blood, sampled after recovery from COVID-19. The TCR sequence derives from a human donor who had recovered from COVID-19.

CDR3 sequence reads: CASSSSSGRGETQYF. CDR3 DNA: TGTGCCAGCAGCTCCTCTAGCGGGAGGGGGGAGACCCAGTACTTC. The chain carries TRBV7-6 and TRBJ2-5, with 12 bases fitting TRBD2. This CDR3 is 15 amino acids long. The V gene end was trimmed by 4 bases and the J gene end by 5 bases; junction bases not matched to a gene: 5. Germline loops: CDR1 SGHVS, CDR2 FNYEAQ.